One sample yielded the 27 T cell receptor beta chains listed below, sequenced in a study of identical twins. Using its own MiXCR run on the 5' RACE reads, TCRdb lists one record per CDR3 protein. This sample has about 340,000 distinct CDR3 sequences; roughly 9% occur once, and the top ten carry 7.5% to 9.5%. Sequenced input: naive T cells sorted from blood. The receptors originated from a woman between 45 and 65 years old in good health.

The chain links TRBV7-9 to TRBJ2-5; D gene ambiguous. V was cut by 4 bases and J by 1 base, with 16 bases left in between. Germline CDR1 is SEHNR and CDR2 is FQNEAQ (reference sequence). This CDR3 is built from 16 residues. For the CDR3, the DNA is TGTGCCAGCAGCTCCCTCGGAGAGTGGGTCCAAGAGACCCAGTACTTC. Its translation: CASSSLGEWVQETQYF. The full variable domain, completed using reference TRBV7-9 and TRBJ2-5, is DTGVSQNPRHKITKRGQNVTFRCDPISEHNRLYWYRQTLGQGPEFLTYFQNEAQLEKSRLLSDRFSAERPKGSFSTLEIQRTEQGDSAMYLCASSSLGEWVQETQYFGPGTRLLVL.

This clonotype was seen repeatedly, ten times or more. This chain joins TRBV5-1 and TRBJ1-2; 7 bases line up with TRBD1. CDR1 and CDR2 from the germline V gene are SGHRS and YFSETQ. V lost 0 bases to trimming and J lost 7 bases; unmatched junction nucleotides: 6. This CDR3 has 14 residues. The CDR3 nucleotides are TGCGCCAGCAGCTTGGAGGAGGGGGCGCGTGGCTACACCTTC. It is translated as CASSLEEGARGYTF.

The sample holds many counts of this clonotype. This chain connects TRBV27 to TRBJ2-1; TRBD1 matches 7 bases. The CDR3 is 13 amino acids. The germline gives CDR1 MNHEY, CDR2 SMNVEV (reference sequence). V lost 5 bases to trimming and J lost 7 bases; unmatched junction nucleotides: 5. The CDR3 coding sequence is TGTGCCAGCAGTGACAGGGCTGGGAATGAGCAGTTCTTC. It encodes CASSDRAGNEQFF.

This clonotype has more than one count but fewer than ten. The chain employs TRBV10-3 and TRBJ1-5; perhaps TRBD1 as D (5 bases). This CDR3 is 13 amino acids long. Germline V gives CDR1 ENHRY, CDR2 SYGVKD. V gave up 6 bases and J gave up 7 bases, with 13 bases separating them. CDR3 amino acids: CAISPGSVQPQHF. The CDR3 DNA follows: TGTGCCATCAGCCCAGGGTCTGTCCAGCCCCAGCATTTT.

This clonotype came up many times. J is TRBJ1-4 and V is TRBV15; weak D call: TRBD1 (6 bases). CDR3 size: 15 residues. V was shortened by 3 bases and J by 3 bases, with 11 bases between the two germline ends. Germline V gene data show CDR1 as LNHNV and CDR2 as YYDKDF (reference sequence). The chain's CDR3 is CATSRSGTSNEKLFF. The CDR3 DNA is TGTGCCACCAGCAGGTCCGGGACATCTAATGAAAAACTGTTTTTT.

The chain combines TRBV6-1 with TRBJ1-1; D not resolved. Germline assignment: CDR1 MNHNS and CDR2 SASEGT. This CDR3 spans 13 amino acids. The germline V and J ends were trimmed by 1 base and 11 bases, with 14 bases remaining between them. This CDR3 is CASSEVGPQVAFF. CDR3 DNA: TGTGCCAGCAGTGAAGTTGGACCTCAGGTGGCTTTCTTT.

This clonotype was picked up a small number of times. The genes are TRBV12-3 or TRBV12-4 and TRBJ2-2; 8 bases line up with TRBD2. Trimming cost V 3 bases and J 5 bases; bases outside gene matches: 5. The CDR3 extends over 15 amino acids. Here the CDR3 reads CASSFPSGSTGELFF. The CDR3, as DNA: TGTGCCAGCAGTTTCCCCAGCGGGAGTACCGGGGAGCTGTTTTTT.

The chain carries TRBV12-3 or TRBV12-4 and TRBJ2-1; 15 nucleotides align to TRBD2. The J segment lost 5 bases and the V segment lost 6 bases, leaving 5 bases of the junction unmatched. The CDR3 runs 16 residues. CDR3 region: CASSRTSGRGNNEQFF. DNA of the CDR3: TGTGCCAGCAGCAGGACTAGCGGGAGGGGAAACAATGAGCAGTTCTTC.

A few counts support this clonotype. V and J are TRBV11-2 and TRBJ2-3; D may be TRBD2 (5 bases). The V end was cut by 5 bases, the J end by 6 bases, with 12 bases between. CDR3 length: 13 residues. Germline assignment: CDR1 SGHAT and CDR2 FQNNGV. CDR3 DNA sequence: TGTGCCAGCAGCGCCACCGGGGAGGATACGCAGTATTTT. Encoded protein: CASSATGEDTQYF.

The sample holds many counts of this clonotype. The chain combines TRBV18 with TRBJ1-1; D call uncertain. Germline V gene data show CDR1 as KGHSH and CDR2 as LQKENI. The CDR3 has 15 residues. V dropped 3 bases and J dropped 1 base, with 12 bases sitting between them. The CDR3 coding sequence is TGTGCCAGCTCACCTCTCCCCTGGAGGAACACTGAAGCTTTCTTT. It encodes CASSPLPWRNTEAFF.

This sequence joins TRBV5-1 and TRBJ1-4; a possible D gene is TRBD1 (6 bases). V lost 4 bases and J lost 5, with 9 bases in between. CDR1 is SGHRS, CDR2 YFSETQ, per germline. The CDR3 runs to 13 residues. CDR3: CASSPGTNEKLFF. CDR3 DNA sequence: TGCGCCAGCAGCCCTGGGACAAATGAAAAACTGTTTTTT.

This clonotype occurred a few times. The J gene is TRBJ2-6, the V gene TRBV7-9; D call uncertain. Germline-derived CDR1 and CDR2 are SEHNR and FQNEAQ (reference sequence). Deletions cut 3 bases from V and 3 bases from J, with 6 bases between. The CDR3 has 14 residues. The chain's CDR3 is CASSFMFGANVLTF. DNA for the CDR3: TGTGCCAGCAGCTTTATGTTTGGGGCCAACGTCCTGACTTTC.

This clonotype has a count of ten or more. The gene calls are TRBV29-1 and TRBJ1-5, with D perhaps TRBD1 (5 bases). The CDR3 consists of 14 residues. Germline V CDR1 and CDR2: SQVTM, ANQGSEA. V dropped 6 bases and J dropped 6 bases, with 18 bases sitting between them. The CDR3 spells CSVDGSGGGQPQHF. The CDR3 nucleotides read TGCAGCGTGGATGGCTCGGGGGGGGGTCAGCCCCAGCATTTT.

This clonotype was seen more than once but under ten times. This chain links TRBV20-1 with TRBJ2-1, with D uncertain. Germline lookup yields CDR1 DFQATT and CDR2 SNEGSKA (reference sequence). This CDR3 comprises 16 residues. Trimming pared 0 bases from V and 0 bases from J, leaving 12 bases between. DNA of the CDR3: TGCAGTGCTAGAGATCGTTGGAGAAGCTCCTACAATGAGCAGTTCTTC. This encodes CSARDRWRSSYNEQFF.

The chain links TRBV20-1 to TRBJ2-1, with D unresolved. Per germline, CDR1 DFQATT and CDR2 SNEGSKA (reference sequence). Trimming shortened V by 2 bases and J by 0 bases, and 11 bases separated the two germline ends. The CDR3 contains 15 residues. CDR3 in DNA: TGCAGTGCTAGACGTTTCGTAAGCTCCTACAATGAGCAGTTCTTC. Amino acid sequence: CSARRFVSSYNEQFF.

This clonotype was counted between two and nine times. CDR3 DNA sequence: TGTGCCAGCAGCTTAGGGTCTGGATCCTCCTACGAGCAGTACGTC. Its translation: CASSLGSGSSYEQYV. This chain joins TRBV5-6 and TRBJ2-7, with D unclear. Germline loops: CDR1 SGHDT, CDR2 YYEEEE. The germline V and J ends were trimmed by 2 bases and 0 bases, with 12 bases remaining between them. This CDR3 is 15 amino acids long.

This clonotype was detected only a few times. The chain's CDR3 is CASSRRGDSFRTQYF. In nucleotides, the CDR3 is TGTGCCAGCAGTCGGCGTGGGGACAGTTTTCGTACCCAGTACTTC. The rearrangement uses TRBV27 and TRBJ2-5, with TRBD1 matching 7 bases. In germline, CDR1 is MNHEY, CDR2 SMNVEV (reference sequence). J gave up 8 bases and V 5 bases, and 14 bases lay outside the gene matches. The CDR3 extends over 15 amino acids.

This clonotype has only a few counts. The genes are TRBV7-9 and TRBJ2-7; a possible D gene is TRBD2 (6 bases). The CDR3 length is 16 residues. The V end was cut by 1 base, the J end by 6 bases, with 19 bases between. CDR1 SEHNR and CDR2 FQNEAQ come from the germline V gene (reference sequence). CDR3 region: CASSLGGALALREQYF. Written as DNA, the CDR3 is TGTGCCAGCAGCTTAGGGGGTGCACTAGCTCTACGCGAGCAGTACTTC.

The rearrangement uses TRBV25-1 and TRBJ1-6, with a weak D call TRBD1 (6 bases). Germline V CDR1 and CDR2: MGHDK, SYGVNS. With 6 bases removed from V and 0 bases from J, the gap between germline ends came to 12 bases. The CDR3 consists of 16 residues. CDR3 loop: CASSSGDSSYNSPLHF. The CDR3 DNA reads as TGTGCCAGCAGCTCAGGGGATAGCTCCTATAATTCACCCCTCCACTTT.

This clonotype was observed a handful of times. The chain couples TRBV6-5 to TRBJ2-3; 15 bases line up with TRBD2. The CDR3 consists of 17 residues. Germline V gives CDR1 MNHEY, CDR2 SVGAGI. With V trimmed by 6 bases and J by 3 bases, 7 bases remained unmatched. The DNA for the CDR3 is TGTGCCAGCAGCAGGACTAGCGGGAGGGCCGGGACAGATACGCAGTATTTT. This gives the protein CASSRTSGRAGTDTQYF.

Of note for this clonotype: The junction and the germline gene differ at one end; a read error may be behind it. The chain combines TRBV5-1 with TRBJ1-1, with a tentative D call TRBD1 (5 bases). The CDR3 is 15 amino acids. The germline V gene has CDR1 SGHRS and CDR2 YFSETQ. The DNA of the CDR3 is TGCGCCAGCAGGTTGGCTACCCTAGGGGACACTGAAGCTTTCTTT. This gives the protein CASRLATLGDTEAFF.

The rearrangement links TRBV6-2 or TRBV6-3 to TRBJ2-5; 15 bases are a match to TRBD2. Unmatched junction bases numbered 8, after V lost 2 bases and J lost 4 bases. Germline CDR1 MNHEY, CDR2 SVGEGT. This CDR3 is built from 18 residues. The CDR3 spells CASSYATWTSGRGETQYF. The CDR3 DNA is TGTGCCAGCAGTTACGCAACCTGGACTAGCGGGAGGGGAGAGACCCAGTACTTC.

This clonotype was detected only a few times. The J gene is TRBJ2-5, the V gene TRBV12-3 or TRBV12-4; 8 nucleotides agree with TRBD2. This CDR3 is 15 amino acids long. With 7 bases clipped from V and 5 bases from J, the junction kept 12 bases outside the gene matches. In DNA, the CDR3 is TGTGCCAGCACCAGGGGAAGCGGGAGTTTTGAGACCCAGTACTTC. This gives the protein CASTRGSGSFETQYF.

The rearrangement uses TRBV20-1 and TRBJ2-1; D gene unclear. V was clipped by 7 bases and J by 3 bases, with 7 bases between them. In germline, CDR1 is DFQATT, CDR2 SNEGSKA (reference sequence). This CDR3 spans 11 amino acids. In nucleotides, the CDR3 is TGCAGTGTGAGGCGCTACAATGAGCAGTTCTTC. The encoded protein is CSVRRYNEQFF.

The genes are TRBV30 and TRBJ1-1, with D maybe TRBD1 (5 bases). The CDR3 sequence is 13 residues long. CDR1 GTSNPN and CDR2 SVGIG come from the germline V gene (reference sequence). V was trimmed by 1 base and J by 2 bases, leaving 8 bases between them. DNA for the CDR3: TGTGCCTGGAGTGCGGGGGGAAACACTGAAGCTTTCTTT. This codes for CAWSAGGNTEAFF.

The chain combines TRBV6-1 with TRBJ1-1; tentatively, D is TRBD1 (5 bases). Germline CDR1 reads MNHNS; CDR2 reads SASEGT. Trimming took off 7 bases at V and 1 base at J, with 10 bases between the two ends. This CDR3 contains 13 residues. The CDR3 DNA reads as TGTGCCAGCACTAACACAGGGAACACTGAAGCTTTCTTT. This gives the protein CASTNTGNTEAFF.

This clonotype was seen many times. The rearrangement joins TRBV5-1 to TRBJ2-1; 8 positions agree with TRBD1. Germline V lookup: CDR1 SGHRS, CDR2 YFSETQ. The CDR3 is 16 residues long. The V gene end was trimmed by 0 bases and the J gene end by 4 bases; junction bases not matched to a gene: 6. The CDR3, as DNA: TGCGCCAGCAGCTTGGCGGGACAGGTGGGATACAATGAGCAGTTCTTC. This gives the protein CASSLAGQVGYNEQFF.